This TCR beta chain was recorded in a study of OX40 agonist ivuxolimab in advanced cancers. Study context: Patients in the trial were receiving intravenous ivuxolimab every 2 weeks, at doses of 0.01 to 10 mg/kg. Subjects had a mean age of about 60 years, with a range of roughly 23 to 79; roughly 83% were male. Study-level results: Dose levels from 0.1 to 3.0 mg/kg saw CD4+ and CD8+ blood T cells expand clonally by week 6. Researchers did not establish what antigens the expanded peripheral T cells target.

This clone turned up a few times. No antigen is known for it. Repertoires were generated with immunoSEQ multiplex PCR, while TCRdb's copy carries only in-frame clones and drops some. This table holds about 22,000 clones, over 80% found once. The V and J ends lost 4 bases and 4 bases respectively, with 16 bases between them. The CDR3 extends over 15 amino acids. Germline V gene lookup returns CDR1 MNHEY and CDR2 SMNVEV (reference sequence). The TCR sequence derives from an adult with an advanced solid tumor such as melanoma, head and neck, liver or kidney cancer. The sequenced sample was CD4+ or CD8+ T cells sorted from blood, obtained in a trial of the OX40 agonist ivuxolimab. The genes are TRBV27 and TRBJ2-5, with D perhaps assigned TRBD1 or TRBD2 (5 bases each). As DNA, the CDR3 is TGTGCCAGCAGTTCCCGGGACGGACGGGGAGAGACCCAGTACTTC. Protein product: CASSSRDGRGETQYF.